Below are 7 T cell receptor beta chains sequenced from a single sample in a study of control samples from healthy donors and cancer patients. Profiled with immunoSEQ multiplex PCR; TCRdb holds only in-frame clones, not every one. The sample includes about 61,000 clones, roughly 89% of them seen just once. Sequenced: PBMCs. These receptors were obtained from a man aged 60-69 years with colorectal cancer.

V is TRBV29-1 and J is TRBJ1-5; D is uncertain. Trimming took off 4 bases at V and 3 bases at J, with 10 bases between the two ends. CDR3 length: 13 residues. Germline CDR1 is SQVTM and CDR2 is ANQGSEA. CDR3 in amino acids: CSVVPDPNQPQHF. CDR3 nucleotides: TGCAGCGTTGTCCCGGATCCCAATCAGCCCCAGCATTTT.

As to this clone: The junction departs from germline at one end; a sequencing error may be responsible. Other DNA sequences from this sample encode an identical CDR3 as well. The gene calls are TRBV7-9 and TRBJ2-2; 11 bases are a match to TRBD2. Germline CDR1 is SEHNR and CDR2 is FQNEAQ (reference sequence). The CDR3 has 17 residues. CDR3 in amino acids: CASSLLAGGPDTGELFF. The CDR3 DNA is TGCGCCAGCAGCTTGTTAGCGGGGGGGCCGGACACCGGGGAGCTGTTTTTT. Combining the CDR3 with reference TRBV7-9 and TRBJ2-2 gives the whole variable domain DTGVSQNPRHKITKRGQNVTFRCDPISEHNRLYWYRQTLGQGPEFLTYFQNEAQLEKSRLLSDRFSAERPKGSFSTLEIQRTEQGDSAMYLCASSLLAGGPDTGELFFGEGSRLTVL.

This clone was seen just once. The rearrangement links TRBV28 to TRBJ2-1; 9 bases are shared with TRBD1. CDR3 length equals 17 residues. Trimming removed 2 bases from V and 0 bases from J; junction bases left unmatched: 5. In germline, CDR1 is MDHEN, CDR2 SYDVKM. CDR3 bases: TGTGCCAGCAGTTTAGGACAGGGGAGCAGCTCCTACAATGAGCAGTTCTTC. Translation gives CASSLGQGSSSYNEQFF.

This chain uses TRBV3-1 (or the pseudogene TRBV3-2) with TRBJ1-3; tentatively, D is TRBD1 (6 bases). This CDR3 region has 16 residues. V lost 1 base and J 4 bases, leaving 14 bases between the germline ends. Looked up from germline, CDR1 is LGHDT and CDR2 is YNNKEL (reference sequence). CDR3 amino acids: CASSQGEQGRGNTIYF. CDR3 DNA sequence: TGTGCCAGCAGCCAAGGGGAGCAGGGGAGAGGAAACACCATATATTTT.

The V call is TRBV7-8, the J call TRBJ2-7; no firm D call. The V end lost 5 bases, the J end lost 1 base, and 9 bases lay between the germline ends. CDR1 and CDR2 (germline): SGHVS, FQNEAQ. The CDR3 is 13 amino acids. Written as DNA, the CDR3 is TGTGCCAGCAGCCCCAGCAGATCCTACGAGCAGTACTTC. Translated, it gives CASSPSRSYEQYF.

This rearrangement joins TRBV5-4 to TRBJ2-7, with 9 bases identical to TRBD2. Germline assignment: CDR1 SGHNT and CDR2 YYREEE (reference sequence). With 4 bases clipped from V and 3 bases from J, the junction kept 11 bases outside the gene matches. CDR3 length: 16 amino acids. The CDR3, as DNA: TGTGCCAGCAGCCTCTGGGGTAGCGGGGGACGCTACGAGCAGTACTTC. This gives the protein CASSLWGSGGRYEQYF.

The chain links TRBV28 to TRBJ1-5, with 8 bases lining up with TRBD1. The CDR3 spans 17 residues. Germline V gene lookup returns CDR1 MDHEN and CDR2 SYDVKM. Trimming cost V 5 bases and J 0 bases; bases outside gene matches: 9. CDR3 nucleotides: TGTGCCAGCAGTCCTAACGACAGGGGAATTAGCAATCAGCCCCAGCATTTT. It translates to CASSPNDRGISNQPQHF.